A single sample is the source of the 5 T cell receptor beta chains below, sequenced in a study of T cells in Graves' hyperthyroidism and ophthalmopathy. Amplified TCR beta CDR3 regions came from RNA transcripts. With the HTBI primer set, the TCR CDR3 went through a first round of RT-PCR. Via MiXCR, TCRdb re-called the multiplex PCR reads, giving one row per CDR3 protein. The repertoire has some 300,000 distinct CDR3 sequences, about 14% of them found once; the top ten carry about 8%. Material for sequencing was blood. The receptors were sampled from a woman aged 25 to 39 with Graves' hyperthyroidism that later progressed to Graves' ophthalmopathy.

This clonotype was counted many times. The gene calls are TRBV5-8 and TRBJ2-7, with TRBD2 as a possible D gene (5 bases). CDR3 length: 12 residues. CDR1 and CDR2 from the germline V gene are SGHTS and YDEGEE. V dropped 2 bases and J dropped 7 bases, with 10 bases sitting between them. The CDR3 sequence is CASSFGPGEQYF. CDR3 DNA sequence: TGTGCCAGCAGCTTTGGGCCGGGGGAGCAGTACTTC. Full variable domain (remainder filled in from reference TRBV5-8 and TRBJ2-7): EAGVTQSPTHLIKTRGQQATLRCSPISGHTSVYWYQQALGLGLQFLLWYDEGEERNRGNFPPRFSGRQFPNYSSELNVNALELEDSALYLCASSFGPGEQYFGPGTRLTVT.

There are many counts of this clonotype. This chain connects TRBV20-1 to TRBJ2-1; 9 bases align to TRBD2. Trimming cost V 1 base and J 0 bases; bases outside gene matches: 1. This CDR3 has 15 amino acids. From germline, CDR1 is DFQATT and CDR2 SNEGSKA (reference sequence). The CDR3 here is CSARAAGGSYNEQFF. In DNA form, the CDR3 reads TGCAGTGCTAGAGCAGCGGGAGGCTCCTACAATGAGCAGTTCTTC.

A note on this clonotype: This may be a read error: a much more frequent sequence differs by one nucleotide. The CDR3 bases are TGTGCCAGCAGTGATGCGGACAGCCACCTAAGCGCAGCTAATGAAAAACTGTTTTTT. It specifies CASSDADSHLSAANEKLFF. The chain combines TRBV2 with TRBJ1-4; TRBD1 is a possible D gene (6 bases). Germline values: CDR1 SNHLY, CDR2 FYNNEI. V lost 3 bases and J 3 bases, leaving 23 bases between the germline ends. There are 19 residues in the CDR3.

This clonotype was counted many times. This chain uses TRBV27 with TRBJ1-5; D unresolved. The CDR3 has 13 amino acids. Germline values: CDR1 MNHEY, CDR2 SMNVEV (reference sequence). With 6 bases removed from V and 0 bases from J, the gap between germline ends came to 6 bases. The DNA for the CDR3 is TGTGCCAGCAGGCAATATAGCAATCAGCCCCAGCATTTT. This translates into CASRQYSNQPQHF.

This rearrangement joins TRBV6-1 to TRBJ1-3; D might be TRBD1 (5 bases). Germline CDR1 MNHNS, CDR2 SASEGT. Trimming took 9 bases from V and 3 from J, leaving 15 bases between them. There are 14 residues in the CDR3. The CDR3 loop reads CASSRAGGGNTIYF. The CDR3 DNA reads TGTGCCAGTTCCCGGGCTGGGGGTGGAAACACCATATATTTT.